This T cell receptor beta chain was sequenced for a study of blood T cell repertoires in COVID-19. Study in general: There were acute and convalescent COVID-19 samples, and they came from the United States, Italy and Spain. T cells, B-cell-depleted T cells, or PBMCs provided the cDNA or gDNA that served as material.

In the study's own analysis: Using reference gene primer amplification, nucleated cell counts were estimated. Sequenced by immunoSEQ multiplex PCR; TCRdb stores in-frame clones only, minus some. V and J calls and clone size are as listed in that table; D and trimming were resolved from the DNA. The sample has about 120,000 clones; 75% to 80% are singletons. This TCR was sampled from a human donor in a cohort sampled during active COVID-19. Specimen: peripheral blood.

CDR3 coding DNA: TGCGCCAGCAGCTCGGTGGGGGCGGGCGAGCAGTACTTC. This sequence encodes CASSSVGAGEQYF. The chain carries TRBV5-1 and TRBJ2-7, with TRBD1 as a possible D gene (6 bases). The ends were cut back, 3 bases at V and 6 bases at J, with 13 bases in the middle. This CDR3 region has 13 residues. Germline V gene sequence: CDR1 SGHRS, CDR2 YFSETQ.